The 10 T cell receptor beta chains in this list originate from one sample, sequenced in a study of CD8 T cells in ankylosing spondylitis. TCRdb reanalysed the 5' RACE reads using MiXCR and keeps one entry per CDR3 protein. The sample records over 20,000 distinct CDR3 sequences, around 16% being singletons. Sequenced sample: blood. The receptors here all came from a male donor with ankylosing spondylitis or in good health (not recorded which).

The genes are TRBV15 and TRBJ2-3; possibly TRBD2 for D (6 bases). The germline V and J ends were trimmed by 5 bases and 4 bases, with 19 bases remaining between them. The CDR3 spans 16 residues. The germline gives CDR1 LNHNV, CDR2 YYDKDF (reference sequence). CDR3 nucleotide sequence: TGTGCCACCAGCGGCCGGCGGGGAACCGGCGCAGATACGCAGTATTTT. This encodes CATSGRRGTGADTQYF.

This chain connects TRBV27 to TRBJ2-7; 8 bases are shared with TRBD1. The germline V gene encodes CDR1 MNHEY and CDR2 SMNVEV (reference sequence). The CDR3 length is 14 residues. V gave up 4 bases and J gave up 3 bases; unmatched junction bases: 5. CDR3 loop: CASSSTGQVYEQYF. CDR3 bases: TGTGCCAGCAGTTCAACGGGACAGGTCTACGAGCAGTACTTC.

This clonotype was seen many times. The genes are TRBV29-1 and TRBJ1-1; no firm D call. The germline V gene has CDR1 SQVTM and CDR2 ANQGSEA. The CDR3 loop spans 13 amino acids. Trimming removed 3 bases at V and 1 base at J, with 9 bases between. CDR3: CSVETTANTEAFF. CDR3 bases: TGCAGCGTTGAGACTACGGCGAACACTGAAGCTTTCTTT.

This CDR3 is CSGTGNTEAFF. The CDR3 DNA reads as TGCAGCGGAACAGGGAACACTGAAGCTTTCTTT. The chain carries TRBV29-1 and TRBJ1-1, with D perhaps TRBD1 (5 bases). Germline V gene sequence: CDR1 SQVTM, CDR2 ANQGSEA. The length of the CDR3 is 11 residues. Trimming took 7 bases from V and 1 from J, leaving 7 bases between them.

This clonotype occurred many times. This chain connects TRBV28 to TRBJ2-3; 8 nucleotides align to TRBD2. The CDR3 runs 14 residues. Germline V gene lookup returns CDR1 MDHEN and CDR2 SYDVKM. Trimming at V came to 3 bases and at J to 4 bases, leaving 3 bases not matched to a gene. The CDR3 sequence: CASSLASGSDTQYF. Written as DNA, the CDR3 is TGTGCCAGCAGTTTGGCTAGCGGGTCAGATACGCAGTATTTT.

Many counts were recorded for this clonotype. The chain is built from TRBV9 and TRBJ2-3, with 8 bases that match TRBD2. Germline values: CDR1 SGDLS, CDR2 YYNGEE. The CDR3 contains 16 residues. With V trimmed by 4 bases and J by 2 bases, 9 bases remained unmatched. The CDR3 region is CASSPRGGGNTDTQYF. The DNA of the CDR3 is TGTGCCAGCAGCCCCAGGGGCGGGGGGAACACAGATACGCAGTATTTT.

This chain connects TRBV5-6 to TRBJ2-5, with 7 bases identical to TRBD2. V shed 5 bases, J shed 9 bases, and the junction held 4 bases outside the gene matches. This CDR3 is 11 amino acids long. Looked up from germline, CDR1 is SGHDT and CDR2 is YYEEEE. The CDR3 DNA follows: TGTGCCAGCAGTCAACGGGGGGCCCAGTACTTC. This gives the protein CASSQRGAQYF.

The table lists this clonotype with many counts. The chain is built from TRBV5-4 and TRBJ2-5; TRBD1 matches at 9 bases. The trim removed 0 bases at V and 5 bases at J, leaving 11 bases unmatched. Germline V gene lookup returns CDR1 SGHNT and CDR2 YYREEE (reference sequence). The CDR3 loop spans 17 amino acids. As DNA, the CDR3 is TGTGCCAGCAGCTTGGGCTCCTTCGACAGGGGGTCGGAGACCCAGTACTTC. It translates to CASSLGSFDRGSETQYF.

This clonotype was counted between two and nine times. V and J are TRBV6-5 and TRBJ2-3; TRBD2 matches at 10 bases. V was pared by 6 bases and J by 3 bases, with 6 bases of the junction left unmatched. The CDR3 loop spans 15 amino acids. Germline CDR1 MNHEY, CDR2 SVGAGI. Here the CDR3 DNA reads TGTGCCAGCAGATCAGCGGGAGGGCCGACAGATACGCAGTATTTT. As protein: CASRSAGGPTDTQYF.

This clonotype was seen at least ten times. The genes are TRBV29-1 and TRBJ2-1; 8 positions match TRBD2. Trimming removed 0 bases from V and 15 bases from J; junction bases left unmatched: 7. Germline V gene data show CDR1 as SQVTM and CDR2 as ANQGSEA. The length of the CDR3 is 12 residues. This CDR3 reads CSVEDQGGRLFF. CDR3 bases: TGCAGCGTTGAAGATCAAGGCGGGAGGTTGTTCTTC.